A single sample gave rise to the 4 T cell receptor beta chains below, sequenced in a study of neurological immune-mediated disorders. Time point of the sample: longitudinal time-point 3. TCRdb re-called the 5' RACE reads through MiXCR, storing one row per CDR3 protein. The sample shows some 80,000 distinct CDR3 sequences, 4.3% of them seen only once. Specimen: PBMCs. These receptors all come from a woman aged 55-70 years with multiple sclerosis.

This clonotype was found many times. The rearrangement links TRBV18 to TRBJ2-7, with TRBD2 matching 8 bases. The CDR3 runs to 14 residues. With V trimmed by 0 bases and J by 5 bases, 3 bases remained unmatched. The germline gives CDR1 KGHSH, CDR2 LQKENI. The CDR3 protein is CASSPPSGVNEQYF. The CDR3 coding sequence is TGTGCCAGCTCACCACCTAGCGGGGTGAACGAGCAGTACTTC.

The chain joins TRBV20-1 to TRBJ2-5, with TRBD2 matching over 9 bases. The CDR3 loop spans 15 amino acids. The V segment lost 6 bases and the J segment 7 bases; nucleotides outside the gene matches: 15. Germline V gene data show CDR1 as DFQATT and CDR2 as SNEGSKA (reference sequence). For the CDR3, the DNA is TGCAGTGCGAAACCTCCCGGGACTAGCTCGGTGACCCAGTACTTC. Translated, it gives CSAKPPGTSSVTQYF.

In its sample, this clonotype was seen many times. The gene calls are TRBV9 and TRBJ1-6, with D perhaps TRBD1 (6 bases). The CDR3 is 14 amino acids. Germline lookup yields CDR1 SGDLS and CDR2 YYNGEE. Trimming pared 2 bases from V and 6 bases from J, leaving 9 bases between. CDR3 loop: CASSVDSPNSPLHF. The CDR3 DNA follows: TGTGCCAGCAGCGTGGACAGTCCTAATTCACCCCTCCACTTT.

The gene calls are TRBV27 and TRBJ2-7; 8 bases are shared with TRBD2. This CDR3 region has 13 residues. Per germline, CDR1 MNHEY and CDR2 SMNVEV (reference sequence). V dropped 6 bases and J dropped 7; count of bases not matched to a gene: 8. CDR3 DNA: TGTGCCAGCAGAACCAGCGGGGGAGTAGAGCAGTACTTC. Translated: CASRTSGGVEQYF.